These 16 T cell receptor beta chains share one sample of origin, sequenced in a study of cytomegalovirus exposure and HLA in healthy donors. PCR employed 60 Vbeta and 13 Jbeta primers. TCRdb keeps only in-frame clones here, not all; method: immunoSEQ multiplex PCR. The table has over 100,000 clones, roughly 79% seen once. Sequencing was performed on PBMCs. All receptors come from a man in his fifties or sixties in good health and CMV-seropositive.

CDR3 in amino acids: CATAESETQYF. Here the CDR3 DNA reads TGTGCCACCGCGGAATCAGAGACCCAGTACTTC. V gene TRBV15 combines with J gene TRBJ2-5; D is unclear. Trimming stripped 8 bases from V and 4 bases from J, with 8 bases between. Germline V lookup: CDR1 LNHNV, CDR2 YYDKDF (reference sequence). The length of the CDR3 is 11 residues.

The rearrangement links TRBV19 to TRBJ1-2; a possible D gene is TRBD1 (6 bases). The CDR3 is 16 amino acids. CDR1 and CDR2 from the germline V gene are LNHDA and SQIVND (reference sequence). V dropped 7 bases and J dropped 2 bases, with 20 bases sitting between them. The CDR3 bases are TGTGCCAGTACCAGGGGTTCGGGCGGAACCAACTATGGCTACACCTTC. This codes for CASTRGSGGTNYGYTF.

The chain couples TRBV25-1 to TRBJ1-2; 8 nucleotides align to TRBD1. The germline V gene encodes CDR1 MGHDK and CDR2 SYGVNS. The CDR3 has 14 residues. V trimming: 0 bases; J trimming: 6 bases; junction bases outside the gene matches: 3. The CDR3 protein is CASSEYGQGDGYTF. CDR3 DNA: TGTGCCAGCAGTGAATATGGACAGGGTGATGGCTACACCTTC.

A single count supports this clone. The gene calls are TRBV19 and TRBJ2-7, with TRBD2 matching 8 bases. CDR1 LNHDA and CDR2 SQIVND come from the germline V gene (reference sequence). After removal of 3 bases from V and 4 bases from J, the junction contained 5 bases not matched to a gene. This CDR3 is 14 amino acids long. Here the CDR3 reads CASSIARGVYEQYF. The CDR3 nucleotides are TGTGCCAGTAGTATTGCGCGGGGGGTATACGAGCAGTACTTC.

The V gene is TRBV7-4, the J gene TRBJ1-6; 7 bases map to TRBD1. After removal of 3 bases from V and 6 bases from J, the junction contained 2 bases not matched to a gene. This CDR3 is built from 14 residues. The germline CDR1 and CDR2 sequences are SGHVT and SQSDAQ. CDR3 nucleotide sequence: TGTGCCAGCAGCTTTTGGACAGGTAATTCACCCCTCCACTTT. Translating gives CASSFWTGNSPLHF.

In its sample, this clone was seen a few times. The chain joins TRBV6-1 to TRBJ1-1; D remains unclear. The V end lost 8 bases, the J end lost 5 bases, and 12 bases lay between the germline ends. This CDR3 has 12 amino acids. Germline CDR1 reads MNHNS; CDR2 reads SASEGT. The chain's CDR3 is CASVGVGTEAFF. The CDR3 bases are TGTGCCAGCGTCGGGGTGGGAACTGAAGCTTTCTTT.

The rearrangement joins TRBV4-3 to TRBJ1-4; D not resolved. The CDR3 runs to 13 residues. V was pared by 5 bases and J by 0 bases, with 4 bases between. Per germline, CDR1 LGHNA and CDR2 YSLEER. In nucleotides, the CDR3 is TGCGCCAGCAGCTCATCAACTAATGAAAAACTGTTTTTT. Encoded protein: CASSSSTNEKLFF.

A few counts support this clone. This rearrangement joins TRBV6-4 to TRBJ2-7, with D perhaps TRBD2 (7 bases). V was pared by 3 bases and J by 2 bases, with 17 bases between. The CDR3 is made up of 16 amino acids. Germline-derived CDR1 and CDR2 are MRHNA and SNTAGT. Here the CDR3 reads CASSEWGGAPTYEQYF. The CDR3 DNA reads as TGTGCCAGCAGTGAATGGGGGGGGGCTCCTACCTACGAGCAGTACTTC.

The genes are TRBV13 and TRBJ2-1; D possibly corresponds to TRBD2 (6 bases). The germline V gene encodes CDR1 PRHDT and CDR2 FYEKMQ (reference sequence). The CDR3 loop spans 16 amino acids. Trimming stripped 5 bases from V and 0 bases from J, with 14 bases between. The CDR3 sequence: CASSPQHGSSYNEQFF. The CDR3, as DNA: TGTGCCAGCAGCCCCCAACACGGGAGCTCCTACAATGAGCAGTTCTTC.

This clone was counted a single time. The gene calls are TRBV7-2 and TRBJ2-2, with D maybe TRBD1 (6 bases). The CDR3 runs 13 residues. CDR1 and CDR2 from the germline V gene are SGHTA and FQGNSA. The ends were cut back, 3 bases at V and 4 bases at J, with 6 bases in the middle. The CDR3 spells CASSFRGTGELFF. DNA for the CDR3: TGTGCCAGCAGCTTCAGGGGCACCGGGGAGCTGTTTTTT.

V usage is TRBV21-1 and J usage is TRBJ1-2. TRBV21-1 corresponds to a pseudogene. CDR3 length: 13 residues. The CDR3 region has the DNA TGTGCTTGCGGGGGAAACTCTAACTATGGCTACACCTTC. Amino acids: CACGGNSNYGYTF.

The chain recombines TRBV25-1 with TRBJ2-3, with 8 bases that match TRBD1. The germline V gene has CDR1 MGHDK and CDR2 SYGVNS. The junction had 4 bases not matched to a gene; V was cut back by 2 bases and J by 0 bases. The CDR3 extends over 16 amino acids. DNA of the CDR3: TGTGCCAGCAGTGAAGACCGGGACAGGAGCACAGATACGCAGTATTTT. Protein: CASSEDRDRSTDTQYF.

A single count supports this clone. The chain employs TRBV7-2 and TRBJ1-4, with D maybe TRBD1 (5 bases). This CDR3 has 14 residues. Germline-derived CDR1 and CDR2 are SGHTA and FQGNSA. Trimming removed 1 base from V and 4 bases from J, with 7 bases in between. This CDR3 is CASSLDGHNEKLFF. The DNA for the CDR3 is TGTGCCAGCAGCTTAGACGGACATAATGAAAAACTGTTTTTT.

The rearrangement uses TRBV2 and TRBJ1-5; D unresolved. The V and J ends lost 5 bases and 3 bases respectively, with 5 bases between them. This CDR3 has 12 residues. The germline V gene has CDR1 SNHLY and CDR2 FYNNEI. The CDR3 DNA reads as TGTGCCAGCAGTCCTTTCAATCAGCCCCAGCATTTT. It yields the protein CASSPFNQPQHF.

A word on this clone: At one of its ends the junction is not consistent with the germline gene, which may arise from a read error. V and J are TRBV6-1 and TRBJ1-5; D uncertain. The germline V gene encodes CDR1 MNHNS and CDR2 SASEGT. The CDR3 consists of 16 residues. The CDR3 DNA is TGTGCCGGCAGTGAAGTCGGCACGCTCCGGGATCAGCCCCAGCATTTT. Translation gives CAGSEVGTLRDQPQHF.

The CDR3 is CAISDQGTPTNEKLFF. Here the CDR3 DNA reads TGTGCCATCAGTGACCAGGGGACCCCAACTAATGAAAAACTGTTTTTT. This chain links TRBV10-3 with TRBJ1-4, with D perhaps matching TRBD1 (6 bases). The CDR3 has 16 residues. Looked up from germline, CDR1 is ENHRY and CDR2 is SYGVKD. Trimming shortened V by 3 bases and J by 0 bases, and 11 bases separated the two germline ends.